The next 16 T cell receptor beta chains were all read from a single sample in a study of blood T cell repertoires in COVID-19. Sequencing was performed with immunoSEQ multiplex PCR; in TCRdb, only in-frame clones are kept and a portion is missing. The data show 180,000 or so clones, under 90% seen once. The sample comprised peripheral blood. These receptors all stem from a person in their 70s with COVID-19, enrolled during active disease.

This chain connects TRBV30 to TRBJ2-7; 7 bases are shared with TRBD1. The trim removed 7 bases at V and 4 bases at J, leaving 10 bases unmatched. The CDR3 is 13 residues long. The V gene's germline CDR1 is GTSNPN and CDR2 SVGIG (reference sequence). CDR3 in DNA: TGTGCCTTCTCTACAGGGGCACGGTACGAGCAGTACTTC. This gives the protein CAFSTGARYEQYF.

This chain joins TRBV5-5 and TRBJ2-3; 8 bases fit TRBD2. CDR3 length: 16 amino acids. CDR1 and CDR2 (germline): SGHKS, YYEKEE (reference sequence). V was clipped by 5 bases and J by 0 bases; unmatched bases: 8. The CDR3 DNA is TGTGCCAGCAGACCTTTAGCGGGACTTAGCACAGATACGCAGTATTTT. This sequence encodes CASRPLAGLSTDTQYF.

The J gene is TRBJ2-2, the V gene TRBV14, with unresolved D. CDR1 is SGHDN and CDR2 is FVKESK in the germline V gene. The V end was cut by 1 base, the J end by 5 bases, with 11 bases between. The CDR3 is 15 residues long. The chain's CDR3 is CASSQVGRFTGELFF. The CDR3 DNA is TGTGCCAGCAGCCAAGTGGGCAGGTTTACCGGGGAGCTGTTTTTT.

V and J are TRBV9 and TRBJ1-1; the match to TRBD1 covers 8 bases. The ends lost 2 bases at V and 5 bases at J; junction bases unmatched: 8. Germline lookup yields CDR1 SGDLS and CDR2 YYNGEE. The CDR3 is 15 amino acids. The CDR3 nucleotides are TGTGCCAGCAGCGTTGGGGCTACAGGGGGGACTGAAGCTTTCTTT. Translated: CASSVGATGGTEAFF.

The chain recombines TRBV3-1 (or the pseudogene TRBV3-2) with TRBJ2-7, with 7 bases aligning to TRBD2. The J segment lost 2 bases and the V segment lost 3 bases, leaving 4 bases of the junction unmatched. The CDR3 is made up of 14 amino acids. Germline V gene sequence: CDR1 LGHDT, CDR2 YNNKEL (reference sequence). The CDR3 region is CASSQGRGAYEQYF. CDR3 nucleotide sequence: TGTGCCAGCAGCCAGGGCCGGGGGGCCTACGAGCAGTACTTC.

J is TRBJ1-6 and V is TRBV19, with 9 bases identical to TRBD1. The CDR3 consists of 16 residues. Germline V gene lookup returns CDR1 LNHDA and CDR2 SQIVND (reference sequence). Trimming at V came to 6 bases and at J to 7 bases, leaving 10 bases not matched to a gene. CDR3 amino acids: CASRWRDRAENSPLHF. CDR3 nucleotides: TGTGCCAGTAGGTGGCGGGACAGGGCGGAAAATTCACCCCTCCACTTT. Using reference TRBV19 and TRBJ1-6 for the parts outside the CDR3, the full variable domain is DGGITQSPKYLFRKEGQNVTLSCEQNLNHDAMYWYRQDPGQGLRLIYYSQIVNDFQKGDIAEGYSVSREKKESFPLTVTSAQKNPTAFYLCASRWRDRAENSPLHFGNGTRLTVT.

The V call is TRBV2, the J call TRBJ2-7; 8 positions agree with TRBD1. The CDR3 has 14 residues. Germline CDR1 is SNHLY and CDR2 is FYNNEI. Trimming took 7 bases from V and 3 from J; bases not matched to a gene: 8. The CDR3 DNA follows: TGTGCCAGCAAGGGGACAGGACAAATCTACGAGCAGTACTTC. This encodes CASKGTGQIYEQYF.

The chain recombines TRBV5-1 with TRBJ2-1; 8 bases fit TRBD1. V shed 0 bases and J 8 bases; nucleotides not matched to a gene: 13. Germline values: CDR1 SGHRS, CDR2 YFSETQ. The CDR3 has 17 residues. Written as DNA, the CDR3 is TGCGCCAGCAGCTTGGCAGGGGGCACGCTAGTAGTCGATGAGCAGTTCTTC. Protein product: CASSLAGGTLVVDEQFF.

The J gene is TRBJ1-1, the V gene TRBV19, with D maybe TRBD1 (5 bases). CDR1 LNHDA and CDR2 SQIVND come from the germline V gene (reference sequence). This CDR3 spans 14 amino acids. V was shortened by 6 bases and J by 0 bases, with 11 bases between the two germline ends. In DNA form, the CDR3 reads TGTGCCAGTAGGCGGAGACAGATGAACACTGAAGCTTTCTTT. Protein: CASRRRQMNTEAFF.

CDR3 residues: CASSPRTGSGNTIYF. The CDR3 coding sequence is TGTGCCAGCAGCCCCCGTACAGGGTCAGGAAACACCATATATTTT. V is TRBV11-2 and J is TRBJ1-3; a weak D match, TRBD1 (6 bases). Between the trimmed V and J ends, which lost 5 bases and 4 bases, there was a span of 15 bases. The CDR3 sequence is 15 residues long. CDR1 and CDR2 (germline): SGHAT, FQNNGV.

This chain joins TRBV7-8 and TRBJ2-3, with a possible D match to TRBD2 (6 bases). Per germline, CDR1 SGHVS and CDR2 FQNEAQ. Trimming took 4 bases from V and 3 from J, leaving 20 bases between them. The CDR3 is 17 residues long. For the CDR3, the DNA is TGTGCCAGCAGCTCCCGGCCCGTGGGAGGAACAACAGATACGCAGTATTTT. Translation gives CASSSRPVGGTTDTQYF.

The CDR3 reads CASSLARGQGINEQFF. The CDR3 DNA sequence: TGCGCCAGCAGCTTGGCCAGGGGGCAGGGGATAAATGAGCAGTTCTTC. The rearrangement links TRBV5-1 to TRBJ2-1; 8 nucleotides align to TRBD1. The germline V gene has CDR1 SGHRS and CDR2 YFSETQ. The CDR3 contains 16 residues. Trimming at V came to 0 bases and at J to 7 bases, leaving 9 bases not matched to a gene.

The chain carries TRBV27 and TRBJ1-5; 10 bases align to TRBD1. The CDR3 is made up of 18 amino acids. CDR1 is MNHEY, CDR2 SMNVEV, per germline (reference sequence). The ends lost 6 bases at V and 4 bases at J; junction bases unmatched: 15. This chain's CDR3 is CASSHKGQGSIGNQPQHF. DNA of the CDR3: TGTGCCAGCAGCCACAAGGGACAGGGGAGCATAGGGAATCAGCCCCAGCATTTT.

The CDR3 spells CASSLGPGQESETQYF. The CDR3 DNA follows: TGCGCCAGCAGCTTGGGGCCGGGACAGGAGTCGGAGACCCAGTACTTC. The V and J genes are TRBV5-1 and TRBJ2-5; 8 nucleotides match TRBD1. The V gene's germline CDR1 is SGHRS and CDR2 YFSETQ. The CDR3 has 16 amino acids. V was clipped by 0 bases and J by 5 bases; unmatched bases: 9.

The rearrangement uses TRBV3-1 (or the pseudogene TRBV3-2) and TRBJ2-7, with D hard to call. This CDR3 region has 12 residues. From germline, CDR1 is LGHDT and CDR2 YNNKEL (reference sequence). With 2 bases removed from V and 5 bases from J, the gap between germline ends came to 7 bases. The CDR3 protein is CASSQIQDEQYF. The CDR3 DNA is TGTGCCAGCAGCCAAATCCAGGACGAGCAGTACTTC.

The chain carries TRBV28 and TRBJ2-7; 11 bases agree with TRBD2. With V trimmed by 5 bases and J by 0 bases, 9 bases remained unmatched. CDR1 MDHEN and CDR2 SYDVKM come from the germline V gene. The CDR3 has 17 residues. The CDR3 here is CASSPYRLAGSSYEQYF. The DNA for the CDR3 is TGTGCCAGCAGTCCCTACCGACTAGCGGGGTCCTCCTACGAGCAGTACTTC.